Listed here are 20 T cell receptor beta chains from one sample, sequenced in a study of cytomegalovirus exposure and HLA in healthy donors. Vbeta (60) and Jbeta (13) primers were used in the PCR. Profiled with immunoSEQ multiplex PCR; TCRdb holds only in-frame clones, not every one. Of about 150,000 clones in the sample, over 70% are singletons; the top ten hold approximately 1.6%. Sequenced input: PBMCs. These receptors came from a woman in her 40s in good health and CMV-seronegative.

The table lists this clone with a few counts. The rearrangement links TRBV10-2 to TRBJ2-5; 12 positions match TRBD1. The V gene's germline CDR1 is WSHSY and CDR2 SAAADI. This CDR3 spans 16 amino acids. V lost 4 bases to trimming and J lost 5 bases; unmatched junction nucleotides: 8. The CDR3 spells CASSATGTGGTETQYF. CDR3 sequence (DNA): TGCGCCAGCAGTGCAACCGGGACAGGGGGCACTGAGACCCAGTACTTC.

V is TRBV4-1 and J is TRBJ1-1, with 7 positions matching TRBD1. Per germline, CDR1 MGHRA and CDR2 YSYEKL. CDR3 size: 15 residues. V was clipped by 4 bases and J by 3 bases; unmatched bases: 8. CDR3 amino acids: CASSPVKGADTEAFF. CDR3 DNA sequence: TGCGCCAGCAGCCCGGTTAAGGGGGCCGACACTGAAGCTTTCTTT.

The V and J genes are TRBV6-1 and TRBJ1-6; TRBD1 might be the D (5 bases). Looked up from germline, CDR1 is MNHNS and CDR2 is SASEGT. The length of the CDR3 is 15 residues. V gave up 2 bases and J gave up 7 bases, with 12 bases separating them. This CDR3 reads CASSEWEGMNSPLHF. The CDR3 DNA reads TGTGCCAGCAGTGAATGGGAGGGGATGAATTCACCCCTCCACTTT.

The chain links TRBV7-9 to TRBJ1-4; the match to TRBD1 covers 11 bases. CDR1 and CDR2 from the germline V gene are SEHNR and FQNEAQ (reference sequence). J was trimmed by 8 bases and V by 5 bases; bases with no gene match: 4. This CDR3 has 14 amino acids. The CDR3 loop reads CASSRTGGEEKLFF. DNA of the CDR3: TGTGCCAGCAGCCGGACAGGGGGCGAAGAAAAACTGTTTTTT.

The rearrangement joins TRBV7-9 to TRBJ2-7; 9 nucleotides line up with TRBD1. V dropped 4 bases and J dropped 2; count of bases not matched to a gene: 3. The CDR3 spans 14 residues. From germline, CDR1 is SEHNR and CDR2 FQNEAQ (reference sequence). In DNA, the CDR3 is TGTGCCAGCAGCTCGGGACAGGGTGCCTACGAGCAGTACTTC. This encodes CASSSGQGAYEQYF.

This chain links TRBV7-9 with TRBJ2-5; D unresolved. Trimming removed 5 bases at V and 1 base at J, with 11 bases between. Germline V gene sequence: CDR1 SEHNR, CDR2 FQNEAQ (reference sequence). The CDR3 has 14 amino acids. DNA for the CDR3: TGTGCCAGCAGCCTGACATCGCTCCAAGAGACCCAGTACTTC. Translating gives CASSLTSLQETQYF. The full variable domain, rest sourced from reference TRBV7-9 and TRBJ2-5, is DTGVSQNPRHKITKRGQNVTFRCDPISEHNRLYWYRQTLGQGPEFLTYFQNEAQLEKSRLLSDRFSAERPKGSFSTLEIQRTEQGDSAMYLCASSLTSLQETQYFGPGTRLLVL.

This chain links TRBV19 with TRBJ2-7; 9 bases fit TRBD1. The CDR3 runs to 17 residues. After removal of 5 bases from V and 0 bases from J, the junction contained 11 bases not matched to a gene. The germline V gene encodes CDR1 LNHDA and CDR2 SQIVND (reference sequence). The CDR3 DNA sequence: TGTGCCAGTAGTCCGACTCACCCGGGACAGGGCTCCTACGAGCAGTACTTC. This translates into CASSPTHPGQGSYEQYF.

The table lists this clone with a few counts. The rearrangement links TRBV14 to TRBJ2-2; 7 bases fit TRBD2. V lost 4 bases, J lost 0 bases, and 8 bases stayed unmatched. CDR3 length: 17 amino acids. CDR1 is SGHDN, CDR2 FVKESK, per germline. DNA for the CDR3: TGTGCCAGCAGCCCAGTTTGGGGGGGAACGAACACCGGGGAGCTGTTTTTT. Translation gives CASSPVWGGTNTGELFF.

This clone was recorded a few times. The chain has TRBV6-6 and TRBJ1-4; 7 positions agree with TRBD1. V gave up 4 bases and J gave up 8 bases; unmatched junction bases: 4. The germline CDR1 and CDR2 sequences are MNHNY and SVGAGI (reference sequence). The CDR3 contains 13 residues. The CDR3 bases are TGTGCCAGCAGTTGGCAGGGGGGCGAAAAACTGTTTTTT. The encoded protein is CASSWQGGEKLFF.

On this clone itself: This same CDR3 is encoded by further DNA sequences in the sample. The rearrangement joins TRBV4-1 to TRBJ1-1; a weak D match, TRBD1 (5 bases). CDR1 is MGHRA and CDR2 is YSYEKL in the germline V gene. CDR3 length: 15 amino acids. V was clipped by 2 bases and J by 1 base, with 11 bases between them. In DNA form, the CDR3 reads TGCGCCAGCAGCCAACCGCGAAGGGGGAACACTGAAGCTTTCTTT. Translation: CASSQPRRGNTEAFF.

This chain connects TRBV18 to TRBJ2-7; D is undetermined. V was clipped by 0 bases and J by 1 base, with 7 bases between them. CDR1 is KGHSH and CDR2 is LQKENI in the germline V gene. The CDR3 loop spans 14 amino acids. For the CDR3, the DNA is TGTGCCAGCTCACCACCCCCGGGTTCCTACGAGCAGTACTTC. This codes for CASSPPPGSYEQYF. Full variable domain (outside the CDR3, taken from reference TRBV18 and TRBJ2-7): NAGVMQNPRHLVRRRGQEARLRCSPMKGHSHVYWYRQLPEEGLKFMVYLQKENIIDESGMPKERFSAEFPKEGPSILRIQQVVRGDSAAYFCASSPPPGSYEQYFGPGTRLTVT.

The chain uses TRBV5-4 and TRBJ2-3, with TRBD2 identical over 7 bases. The CDR3 has 14 amino acids. Trimming cost V 2 bases and J 7 bases; bases outside gene matches: 7. Germline V gene lookup returns CDR1 SGHNT and CDR2 YYREEE (reference sequence). The CDR3, as DNA: TGTGCCAGCAGCTTAAAAACTAGCGCTAATACGCAGTATTTT. Encoded protein: CASSLKTSANTQYF.

The V call is TRBV5-4, the J call TRBJ2-7, with TRBD1 matching 8 bases. The CDR3 sequence is 13 residues long. Looked up from germline, CDR1 is SGHNT and CDR2 is YYREEE (reference sequence). Trimming cost V 5 bases and J 3 bases; bases outside gene matches: 4. CDR3 loop: CASSPGGLYEQYF. CDR3 coding DNA: TGTGCCAGCAGTCCAGGGGGCCTCTACGAGCAGTACTTC. The whole variable domain, filled in from reference TRBV5-4 and TRBJ2-7, reads ETGVTQSPTHLIKTRGQQVTLRCSSQSGHNTVSWYQQALGQGPQFIFQYYREEENGRGNFPPRFSGLQFPNYSSELNVNALELDDSALYLCASSPGGLYEQYFGPGTRLTVT.

The chain uses TRBV7-6 and TRBJ2-5; TRBD2 might be the D (6 bases). The J call could be wrong; TRBJ2-7 is a better fit for the DNA end. CDR1 and CDR2 from the germline V gene are SGHVS and FNYEAQ. The CDR3 contains 15 residues. CDR3 sequence: CASSQSWDSPNEQYF. In nucleotides, the CDR3 is TGTGCCAGCAGCCAGAGTTGGGACTCCCCGAACGAGCAGTACTTC.

The CDR3: CASSKGTGGLMNTEAFF. The CDR3 DNA reads as TGCGCCAGCAGCAAAGGGACAGGGGGATTAATGAACACTGAAGCTTTCTTT. This chain links TRBV5-1 with TRBJ1-1; 11 bases align to TRBD1. This CDR3 has 17 residues. Unmatched junction bases numbered 8, after V lost 4 bases and J lost 0 bases. Germline loops: CDR1 SGHRS, CDR2 YFSETQ. The variable domain in full, completed from reference TRBV5-1 and TRBJ1-1, reads KAGVTQTPRYLIKTRGQQVTLSCSPISGHRSVSWYQQTPGQGLQFLFEYFSETQRNKGNFPGRFSGRQFSNSRSEMNVSTLELGDSALYLCASSKGTGGLMNTEAFFGQGTRLTVV.

This chain joins TRBV19 and TRBJ2-1; 15 bases match TRBD2. V was clipped by 5 bases and J by 10 bases; unmatched bases: 6. The CDR3 is made up of 15 amino acids. Germline values: CDR1 LNHDA, CDR2 SQIVND (reference sequence). The CDR3 sequence is CASSSGTSGRWEQFF. As DNA, the CDR3 is TGTGCCAGTAGTTCCGGGACTAGCGGGAGGTGGGAGCAGTTCTTC.

This chain links TRBV6-4 with TRBJ2-3; the match to TRBD2 covers 12 bases. The CDR3 is 15 amino acids. Looked up from germline, CDR1 is MRHNA and CDR2 is SNTAGT. V lost 2 bases to trimming and J lost 5 bases; unmatched junction nucleotides: 2. The CDR3 DNA reads TGTGCCAGCAGTGACCTAGCGGGGGGGCGAGATACGCAGTATTTT. Its translation: CASSDLAGGRDTQYF.

The J gene is TRBJ1-2, the V gene TRBV28, with D maybe TRBD1 (5 bases). The CDR3 runs 14 residues. Trimming took 3 bases from V and 4 from J, leaving 12 bases between them. Germline-derived CDR1 and CDR2 are MDHEN and SYDVKM. CDR3 bases: TGTGCCAGCAGTTTGGGCCAGGGAAGCTATGGCTACACCTTC. Translating it yields CASSLGQGSYGYTF.

This clone was observed a handful of times. The rearrangement uses TRBV2 and TRBJ1-1; 7 nucleotides line up with TRBD1. Losses at the gene ends were 8 bases for V and 5 bases for J; bases not matched to a gene: 17. Looked up from germline, CDR1 is SNHLY and CDR2 is FYNNEI. The CDR3 has 16 amino acids. The CDR3, as DNA: TGTGCCAGCCGGGACATAACAGGGGACGGGTTAACTGAAGCTTTCTTT. Translation: CASRDITGDGLTEAFF.

This clone has only a few counts. The same CDR3 arises from other DNA sequences in this sample as well. The chain recombines TRBV6-1 with TRBJ1-4; 10 bases map to TRBD1. The germline V gene encodes CDR1 MNHNS and CDR2 SASEGT. This CDR3 contains 14 residues. V shed 5 bases, J shed 7 bases, and the junction held 4 bases outside the gene matches. This CDR3 is CASSSGTGVEKLFF. The CDR3 bases are TGTGCCAGCAGTTCCGGGACAGGGGTTGAAAAACTGTTTTTT.